The sequence of this TCR beta chain was determined in a study of blood T cell repertoires in COVID-19. Study-level background: Whether acute or convalescent, the COVID-19 samples came from the United States, Italy and Spain. T cells, B-cell-depleted T cells, or PBMCs provided the cDNA or gDNA that served as material.

Germline V lookup: CDR1 MDHEN, CDR2 SYDVKM. The CDR3 loop spans 14 amino acids. On this clone: The germline gene is not matched at one end of the junction; a read error may be the cause.

Authors' analysis steps: Amplification of reference gene primers provided the estimated nucleated cell counts. Only in-frame clones appear in the TCRdb table, and some are missing; sequencing was by immunoSEQ multiplex PCR. V and J calls and clone size follow that table, whereas D and trimming were derived from the DNA. The sample yields approximately 390,000 clones, nearly 90% seen once. The chain employs TRBV28 and TRBJ1-5, with TRBD1 as a possible D gene (5 bases). The TCR comes from a young man with active or convalescent COVID-19. Sequenced input: peripheral blood. The CDR3: CASSFQGRAPGLEF. As DNA, the CDR3 is TGTGCCAGCAGTTTCCAGGGCAGGGCGCCAGGGTTGGAATTT.